Sequencing of this T cell receptor (beta chain) was carried out in a study of CD8+CD57+ T cells in acquired aplastic anemia. TCR beta VDJ and CDR3 were profiled, and genomic DNA was the template. Via MiXCR, TCRdb re-called the reads, giving one row per CDR3 protein. This table has some 160,000 distinct CDR3 sequences, 40% to 50% appearing once. Germline CDR1 is SGDLS and CDR2 is YYNGEE. Trimming removed 1 base from V and 9 bases from J; junction bases left unmatched: 4. The CDR3 covers 14 residues. For sequencing, patients were chosen who had shown expansion of CD8+CD57+ cells by flow cytometry. The chain recombines TRBV9 with TRBJ2-1; TRBD2 matches 10 bases. The clonotype was recovered from a human donor with aplastic anemia. Sequencing was done on a sample of sorted CD4+, CD8+, or CD8+CD57+ T cells (not recorded which) from PBMCs. As DNA, the CDR3 is TGTGCCAGCAGCGTAAGCGGGAGGGAGGGTGAGCAGTTCTTC. It encodes CASSVSGREGEQFF.